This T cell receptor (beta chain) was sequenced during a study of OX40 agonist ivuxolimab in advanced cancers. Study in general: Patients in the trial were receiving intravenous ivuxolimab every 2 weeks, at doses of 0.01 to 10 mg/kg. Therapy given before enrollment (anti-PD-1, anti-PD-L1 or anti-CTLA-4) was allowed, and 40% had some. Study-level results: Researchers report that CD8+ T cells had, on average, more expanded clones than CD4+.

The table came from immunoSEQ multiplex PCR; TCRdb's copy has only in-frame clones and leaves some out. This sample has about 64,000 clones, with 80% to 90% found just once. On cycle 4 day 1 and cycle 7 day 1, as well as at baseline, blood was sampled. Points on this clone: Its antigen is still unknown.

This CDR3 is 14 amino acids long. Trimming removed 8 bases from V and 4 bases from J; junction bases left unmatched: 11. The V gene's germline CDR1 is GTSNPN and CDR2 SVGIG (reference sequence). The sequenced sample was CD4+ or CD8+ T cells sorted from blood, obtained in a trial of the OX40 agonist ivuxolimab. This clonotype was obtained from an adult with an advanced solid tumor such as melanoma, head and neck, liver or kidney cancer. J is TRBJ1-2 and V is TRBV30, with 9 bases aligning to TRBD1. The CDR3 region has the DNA TGTGCCCCTTCGAGGGACAGGGATCTCTATGGCTACACCTTC. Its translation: CAPSRDRDLYGYTF.